The 21 T cell receptor beta chains reported below all come from one sample, sequenced in a study of T cells in localized non-small cell lung cancer. Clones were sequenced by immunoSEQ multiplex PCR, and TCRdb holds only the in-frame ones, with some missing. In the table there are 20,000 to 25,000 clones, about 85% of which are singletons. The specimen was PBMCs, collected before any cancer treatment. These receptors were obtained from a man aged 40 to 70 with stage II squamous cell lung carcinoma.

This clone was seen a handful of times. This chain uses TRBV2 with TRBJ2-5; D remains unclear. The germline V gene encodes CDR1 SNHLY and CDR2 FYNNEI. Trimming pared 7 bases from V and 5 bases from J, leaving 11 bases between. This CDR3 contains 12 residues. The CDR3 nucleotides read TGTGCCAGCATCTTAGACGGCGAGACCCAGTACTTC. Translated, it gives CASILDGETQYF.

This chain connects TRBV7-2 to TRBJ2-5; D call uncertain. Trimming removed 2 bases from V and 5 bases from J, with 15 bases in between. The CDR3 is 15 residues long. Germline V gene lookup returns CDR1 SGHTA and CDR2 FQGNSA. Here the CDR3 DNA reads TGTGCCAGCAGCTTATTCGGCAGCCTGGGGGAGACCCAGTACTTC. Protein sequence: CASSLFGSLGETQYF.

The J gene is TRBJ2-3, the V gene TRBV7-2, with TRBD2 identical over 12 bases. Losses at the gene ends were 4 bases for V and 2 bases for J; bases not matched to a gene: 4. This CDR3 has 16 amino acids. The V gene's germline CDR1 is SGHTA and CDR2 FQGNSA. DNA of the CDR3: TGTGCCAGCAGCTCGCTAGCGGGGGGGTTCACAGATACGCAGTATTTT. The encoded protein is CASSSLAGGFTDTQYF.

The chain joins TRBV2 to TRBJ2-7; no reliable D call. The germline CDR1 and CDR2 sequences are SNHLY and FYNNEI. Trimming stripped 2 bases from V and 1 base from J, with 9 bases between. The CDR3 has 14 residues. The DNA for the CDR3 is TGTGCCAGCAGTGAAAGGCAGGCTTCCTACGAGCAGTACTTC. Protein product: CASSERQASYEQYF.

The chain employs TRBV7-9 and TRBJ2-1, with 9 nucleotides matching TRBD1. J lost 5 bases, V lost 5 bases, and 7 bases had no gene match. Looked up from germline, CDR1 is SEHNR and CDR2 is FQNEAQ (reference sequence). The CDR3 is 15 residues long. The CDR3 here is CASSDLGTGNNEQFF. CDR3 in DNA: TGTGCCAGCAGCGATTTAGGGACAGGGAACAATGAGCAGTTCTTC.

The chain's CDR3 is CASSPIVSRTGAEAFF. The CDR3 DNA reads as TGTGCCAGTAGTCCGATTGTTTCAAGGACGGGAGCTGAAGCTTTCTTT. J is TRBJ1-1 and V is TRBV19; D unresolved. The CDR3 sequence is 16 residues long. Germline V lookup: CDR1 LNHDA, CDR2 SQIVND (reference sequence). Trimming shortened V by 5 bases and J by 6 bases, and 22 bases separated the two germline ends. Variable domain in full (rest from reference TRBV19 and TRBJ1-1): DGGITQSPKYLFRKEGQNVTLSCEQNLNHDAMYWYRQDPGQGLRLIYYSQIVNDFQKGDIAEGYSVSREKKESFPLTVTSAQKNPTAFYLCASSPIVSRTGAEAFFGQGTRLTVV.

This sequence joins TRBV6-4 and TRBJ1-1; D remains ambiguous. V lost 9 bases to trimming and J lost 1 base, with 9 bases between them. The CDR3 consists of 12 residues. Germline V CDR1 and CDR2: MRHNA, SNTAGT. The chain's CDR3 is CASRYTNTEAFF. As DNA, the CDR3 is TGTGCCAGTCGTTACACGAACACTGAAGCTTTCTTT.

The V and J genes are TRBV2 and TRBJ1-1; D is unclear. The CDR3 spans 13 residues. V was trimmed by 5 bases and J by 0 bases, leaving 7 bases between them. The V gene's germline CDR1 is SNHLY and CDR2 FYNNEI. The CDR3 reads CASSSPMNTEAFF. CDR3 coding DNA: TGTGCCAGCAGTTCACCGATGAACACTGAAGCTTTCTTT.

This clone was observed once. This chain uses TRBV21-1 with TRBJ1-4. TRBV21-1 is a documented pseudogene. This CDR3 is built from 14 residues. The CDR3: CASSFLVPYEKLFF. CDR3 bases: TGTGCCAGCAGCTTCCTCGTTCCGTATGAAAAACTGTTTTTT.

The chain links TRBV7-2 to TRBJ1-2; D gene uncertain. CDR1 is SGHTA and CDR2 is FQGNSA in the germline V gene. Trimming left V 3 bases short and J 8 bases short, with 16 bases between. The CDR3 totals 14 residues. The CDR3 is CASSFRPRNGGYTF. DNA for the CDR3: TGTGCCAGCAGCTTTCGGCCCCGGAATGGAGGCTACACCTTC.

This chain joins TRBV5-6 and TRBJ2-7; possible D gene TRBD2, 5 bases. The V gene lost 0 bases and the J gene lost 7 bases, with 14 bases spanning the gap. The CDR3 has 14 amino acids. Germline V gene data show CDR1 as SGHDT and CDR2 as YYEEEE. CDR3 sequence reads: CASSLGVPPGEQYF. The CDR3 bases are TGTGCCAGCAGCTTGGGGGTCCCCCCGGGGGAGCAGTACTTC. The full variable domain, its missing parts supplied by reference TRBV5-6 and TRBJ2-7, is DAGVTQSPTHLIKTRGQQVTLRCSPKSGHDTVSWYQQALGQGPQFIFQYYEEEERQRGNFPDRFSGHQFPNYSSELNVNALLLGDSALYLCASSLGVPPGEQYFGPGTRLTVT.

The V and J genes are TRBV18 and TRBJ1-1; D unclear. CDR1 and CDR2 (germline): KGHSH, LQKENI. CDR3 size: 14 residues. With 3 bases removed from V and 1 base from J, the gap between germline ends came to 9 bases. CDR3 nucleotide sequence: TGTGCCAGCTCACCCCCCAATAAGAACACTGAAGCTTTCTTT. Translating it yields CASSPPNKNTEAFF.

This chain uses TRBV2 with TRBJ1-6; TRBD1 is a possible D gene (6 bases). The CDR3 is made up of 14 amino acids. V lost 2 bases and J 7 bases, leaving 9 bases between the germline ends. Per the germline V gene, CDR1 is SNHLY and CDR2 is FYNNEI. DNA for the CDR3: TGTGCCAGCAGTGAACCAGGGGTAAATTCACCCCTCCACTTT. Translation gives CASSEPGVNSPLHF.

V and J are TRBV6-6 and TRBJ1-5, with 8 bases matching TRBD1. In germline, CDR1 is MNHNY, CDR2 SVGAGI (reference sequence). The CDR3 covers 13 residues. J was trimmed by 5 bases and V by 7 bases; bases with no gene match: 4. As DNA, the CDR3 is TGTGCCAGCACGGGACAGGCTGATCAGCCCCAGCATTTT. Protein product: CASTGQADQPQHF.

The gene calls are TRBV19 and TRBJ1-1; no firm D call. Germline CDR1 LNHDA, CDR2 SQIVND (reference sequence). The V and J ends lost 8 bases and 7 bases respectively, with 14 bases between them. The CDR3 has 12 amino acids. This CDR3 reads CASSGRPSEAFF. The CDR3 region has the DNA TGTGCCAGTTCGGGTCGCCCCAGTGAAGCTTTCTTT.

The V gene is TRBV9, the J gene TRBJ2-7, with 7 positions matching TRBD2. V was clipped by 7 bases and J by 0 bases; unmatched bases: 13. From germline, CDR1 is SGDLS and CDR2 YYNGEE. The CDR3 has 16 amino acids. Here the CDR3 DNA reads TGTGCCAGCTCCCCGTTCGGGTGGGAGGGCTCCTACGAGCAGTACTTC. Amino acid sequence: CASSPFGWEGSYEQYF.

The CDR3: CASSLFRERGDTQYF. CDR3 coding DNA: TGTGCCAGCAGTTTATTCCGGGAGCGGGGAGATACGCAGTATTTT. The chain links TRBV28 to TRBJ2-3, with TRBD2 matching 7 bases. CDR3 length: 15 amino acids. After removal of 1 base from V and 5 bases from J, the junction contained 6 bases not matched to a gene. Germline V gene data show CDR1 as MDHEN and CDR2 as SYDVKM.

This sequence joins TRBV5-6 and TRBJ2-7; possibly TRBD2 for D (5 bases). V dropped 5 bases and J dropped 3 bases, with 18 bases sitting between them. The CDR3 contains 15 residues. Germline V gives CDR1 SGHDT, CDR2 YYEEEE. The CDR3 loop is CASRIRTLRGYEQYF. CDR3 in DNA: TGTGCCAGCAGAATTCGAACTCTCCGGGGCTACGAGCAGTACTTC.

The V call is TRBV5-4, the J call TRBJ1-3; a weak D match, TRBD1 (5 bases). The CDR3 length is 16 residues. Trimming cost V 0 bases and J 0 bases, with 10 bases left between them. Germline V gene lookup returns CDR1 SGHNT and CDR2 YYREEE (reference sequence). In DNA, the CDR3 is TGTGCCAGCAGCTTGGGACAGCCCCGCTCTGGAAACACCATATATTTT. The encoded protein is CASSLGQPRSGNTIYF. Drawing the rest from reference TRBV5-4 and TRBJ1-3, the complete variable domain is ETGVTQSPTHLIKTRGQQVTLRCSSQSGHNTVSWYQQALGQGPQFIFQYYREEENGRGNFPPRFSGLQFPNYSSELNVNALELDDSALYLCASSLGQPRSGNTIYFGEGSWLTVV.

This clone was observed a few times. The chain carries TRBV9 and TRBJ1-6; 7 bases map to TRBD1. The CDR3 is 18 residues long. The germline gives CDR1 SGDLS, CDR2 YYNGEE. Unmatched junction bases numbered 7, after V lost 1 base and J lost 0 bases. The CDR3 region has the DNA TGTGCCAGCAGCGTAAGGGACAGCCGGAGCTCCTATAATTCACCCCTCCACTTT. Translated, it gives CASSVRDSRSSYNSPLHF. The variable domain in full, with the rest retrieved from reference TRBV9 and TRBJ1-6, is DSGVTQTPKHLITATGQRVTLRCSPRSGDLSVYWYQQSLDQGLQFLIQYYNGEERAKGNILERFSAQQFPDLHSELNLSSLELGDSALYFCASSVRDSRSSYNSPLHFGNGTRLTVT.

The chain uses TRBV19 and TRBJ2-7; weak D call: TRBD2 (7 bases). Germline lookup yields CDR1 LNHDA and CDR2 SQIVND (reference sequence). The germline V and J ends were trimmed by 3 bases and 5 bases, with 14 bases remaining between them. The CDR3 is 14 amino acids. CDR3 residues: CASSMGGALNEQYF. The CDR3 DNA follows: TGTGCCAGTAGTATGGGGGGGGCTCTCAACGAGCAGTACTTC.